The 17 T cell receptor beta chains given below trace back to one sample, sequenced in a study of blood T cell repertoires in COVID-19. Assay: immunoSEQ multiplex PCR; the TCRdb copy retains only in-frame clones and omits some. The sample lists some 110,000 clones; more than 85% were seen once. The sample was peripheral blood. These receptors were taken from a man aged 45-65 years with COVID-19, enrolled during active disease.

The V call is TRBV28, the J call TRBJ1-5, with D perhaps TRBD1 (5 bases). Germline V gene sequence: CDR1 MDHEN, CDR2 SYDVKM. This CDR3 has 12 residues. V lost 6 bases and J lost 7, with 10 bases in between. The CDR3 nucleotides are TGTGCCAGCAGGTTGGGGGGACAGCCCCAGCATTTT. It yields the protein CASRLGGQPQHF. Supplemented by reference TRBV28 and TRBJ1-5, the full variable domain reads DVKVTQSSRYLVKRTGEKVFLECVQDMDHENMFWYRQDPGLGLRLIYFSYDVKMKEKGDIPEGYSVSREKKERFSLILESASTNQTSMYLCASRLGGQPQHFGDGTRLSIL.

This chain links TRBV7-8 with TRBJ2-3; 10 positions match TRBD2. Germline loops: CDR1 SGHVS, CDR2 FQNEAQ. The CDR3 is 16 amino acids. Trimming cost V 2 bases and J 4 bases; bases outside gene matches: 6. The CDR3 region has the DNA TGTGCCAGCAGCTTACTAGCGGGAGAGTCTTCAGATACGCAGTATTTT. Its protein product is CASSLLAGESSDTQYF.

The rearrangement uses TRBV23-1 and TRBJ2-5, with 13 bases identical to TRBD2. TRBV23-1 is given ORF status, its function remaining uncertain. The CDR3 contains 16 residues. Trimming at V came to 6 bases and at J to 5 bases, leaving 9 bases not matched to a gene. The CDR3 DNA reads as TGCGCCAGCAGCCTCGGACTAGCGGGAGACTGGGAGACCCAGTACTTC. It encodes CASSLGLAGDWETQYF.

This chain links TRBV6-5 with TRBJ2-1, with a weak D call TRBD1 (6 bases). Germline CDR1 MNHEY, CDR2 SVGAGI. The CDR3 sequence is 14 residues long. Trimming took off 6 bases at V and 7 bases at J, with 16 bases between the two ends. The CDR3 coding sequence is TGTGCCAGCAGCCTAGGGGTAGGGGGAAATGAGCAGTTCTTC. This translates into CASSLGVGGNEQFF.

The chain couples TRBV5-1 to TRBJ2-3; D is perhaps TRBD1 (6 bases). From germline, CDR1 is SGHRS and CDR2 YFSETQ. Trimming stripped 4 bases from V and 4 bases from J, with 16 bases between. The CDR3 has 15 residues. This chain's CDR3 is CASSHDRRDSDTQYF. The DNA for the CDR3 is TGCGCCAGCAGCCACGACAGGCGAGATTCAGATACGCAGTATTTT.

This chain uses TRBV19 with TRBJ2-7; D is possibly TRBD1 (6 bases). The germline CDR1 and CDR2 sequences are LNHDA and SQIVND (reference sequence). V lost 6 bases and J lost 3, with 18 bases in between. This CDR3 region has 15 residues. The CDR3: CASRRGAGQHYEQYF. CDR3 nucleotide sequence: TGTGCCAGTAGAAGGGGCGCCGGACAGCACTACGAGCAGTACTTC.

This sequence joins TRBV6-1 and TRBJ1-4, with no clear D. The CDR3 spans 14 residues. Trimming shortened V by 3 bases and J by 8 bases, and 13 bases separated the two germline ends. CDR1 and CDR2 from the germline V gene are MNHNS and SASEGT. The CDR3 loop is CASSDPAGIEKLFF. The CDR3 DNA follows: TGTGCCAGCAGTGACCCGGCCGGGATAGAAAAACTGTTTTTT.

J is TRBJ1-3 and V is TRBV11-2, with D possibly being TRBD1 (5 bases). The CDR3 covers 14 residues. With 1 base removed from V and 8 bases from J, the gap between germline ends came to 12 bases. CDR1 is SGHAT, CDR2 FQNNGV, per germline. CDR3 sequence: CASSLVGGVDTIYF. The CDR3 DNA follows: TGTGCCAGCAGCTTAGTGGGAGGGGTCGACACCATATATTTT.

The chain has TRBV13 and TRBJ1-2, with D possibly matching TRBD1 (6 bases). CDR3 length: 15 residues. Trimming cost V 4 bases and J 0 bases, with 12 bases left between them. From germline, CDR1 is PRHDT and CDR2 FYEKMQ (reference sequence). The CDR3 DNA is TGTGCCAGCAGCTCAGCGGGACACCCTAACTATGGCTACACCTTC. Translated: CASSSAGHPNYGYTF. Based on the CDR3 plus reference TRBV13 and TRBJ1-2, the full variable domain is AAGVIQSPRHLIKEKRETATLKCYPIPRHDTVYWYQQGPGQDPQFLISFYEKMQSDKGSIPDRFSAQQFSDYHSELNMSSLELGDSALYFCASSSAGHPNYGYTFGSGTRLTVV.

This clone was recorded only once. The gene calls are TRBV5-4 and TRBJ1-2; 10 bases map to TRBD1. This CDR3 contains 14 residues. Germline CDR1 is SGHNT and CDR2 is YYREEE (reference sequence). Trimming removed 0 bases from V and 8 bases from J; junction bases left unmatched: 4. The CDR3 spells CASSLGQGAGGYTF. CDR3 coding DNA: TGTGCCAGCAGCTTGGGACAGGGGGCTGGGGGCTACACCTTC.

A remark on this clone: Distinct nucleotide sequences in the sample also encode this CDR3. This chain uses TRBV15 with TRBJ2-5; 9 bases are shared with TRBD2. There are 16 residues in the CDR3. Germline values: CDR1 LNHNV, CDR2 YYDKDF (reference sequence). Unmatched junction bases numbered 4, after V lost 1 base and J lost 1 base. CDR3 DNA sequence: TGTGCCACCAGCAGAGGGCTAGCGGGGCCCCAAGAGACCCAGTACTTC. Encoded protein: CATSRGLAGPQETQYF.

This chain links TRBV6-5 with TRBJ1-2; the match to TRBD1 covers 7 bases. V lost 6 bases to trimming and J lost 6 bases; unmatched junction nucleotides: 7. The CDR3 spans 13 residues. Germline V gives CDR1 MNHEY, CDR2 SVGAGI. The CDR3 here is CASRKQTGNGYTF. The CDR3 DNA sequence: TGTGCCAGCAGAAAGCAGACAGGGAATGGCTACACCTTC.

The chain uses TRBV9 and TRBJ1-2, with D perhaps matching TRBD1 (6 bases). CDR3 size: 13 residues. The V and J ends lost 0 bases and 6 bases respectively, with 9 bases between them. CDR1 and CDR2 from the germline V gene are SGDLS and YYNGEE. CDR3 DNA sequence: TGTGCCAGCAGCGTAGGTGGGACAAATGGCTACACCTTC. Its protein is CASSVGGTNGYTF.

The J gene is TRBJ2-5, the V gene TRBV19, with 7 bases lining up with TRBD1. With 1 base clipped from V and 5 bases from J, the junction kept 7 bases outside the gene matches. This CDR3 comprises 15 residues. Germline V gene sequence: CDR1 LNHDA, CDR2 SQIVND (reference sequence). This CDR3 is CASSIGRGYGETQYF. In nucleotides, the CDR3 is TGTGCCAGTAGTATAGGCAGGGGGTACGGGGAGACCCAGTACTTC.

This chain connects TRBV6-5 to TRBJ2-3; the match to TRBD2 covers 11 bases. Trimming cost V 6 bases and J 2 bases; bases outside gene matches: 4. The length of the CDR3 is 15 residues. In germline, CDR1 is MNHEY, CDR2 SVGAGI. The CDR3 DNA reads as TGTGCCAGCAGACTAGCGGGAGACCCCACAGATACGCAGTATTTT. It specifies CASRLAGDPTDTQYF.

The chain couples TRBV4-1 to TRBJ2-3; no definite D call. The V and J ends lost 0 bases and 0 bases respectively, with 13 bases between them. Germline V CDR1 and CDR2: MGHRA, YSYEKL. CDR3 length: 17 amino acids. The CDR3 coding sequence is TGCGCCAGCAGCCAAGATATTAGTACAGTCAGCACAGATACGCAGTATTTT. Amino acid sequence: CASSQDISTVSTDTQYF.

CDR3 residues: CATSEVTGDLARETQYF. The CDR3 DNA reads TGTGCCACCAGTGAGGTAACAGGGGATCTAGCGCGAGAGACCCAGTACTTC. V and J are TRBV24-1 and TRBJ2-5; a weak D match, TRBD1 (7 bases). The CDR3 is made up of 17 amino acids. CDR1 and CDR2 (germline): KGHDR, SFDVKD. With 4 bases removed from V and 4 bases from J, the gap between germline ends came to 21 bases.